The clone carrying this T cell receptor (beta chain) was seen a few times. TCRdb passed the 5' RACE reads through MiXCR, listing each CDR3 protein once. The repertoire has about 54,000 distinct CDR3 sequences, 3% to 4.5% of them found once; the top ten carry about 2%. The sample is drawn from a study of neurological immune-mediated disorders. For the sorted libraries, 950,000 to 1,000,000 CD4+ or CD8+ T cells were used. The germline V gene has CDR1 LGHDT and CDR2 YNNKEL (reference sequence). Trimming shortened V by 0 bases and J by 2 bases, and 12 bases separated the two germline ends. The CDR3 is 16 residues long.

Specimen: CD4+ T cells from blood. This clonotype originated in a woman between 35 and 50 years old with multiple sclerosis. This chain joins TRBV3-1 and TRBJ2-3; D is uncertain. The chain's CDR3 is CASSQERFAYTDTQYF. DNA of the CDR3: TGTGCCAGCAGCCAAGAAAGGTTCGCTTACACAGATACGCAGTATTTT.